This TCR beta chain was retrieved from a study of cytomegalovirus exposure and HLA in healthy donors. About the research overall: In a later analysis, it was reported that the approximately 120 validation repertoires had been produced on the same platform as the 700 or so repertoires belonging to the first cohort. The study's findings and limits: Three CMV-associated chains were confirmed in vitro to be specific for CMV antigens.

V lost 4 bases to trimming and J lost 0 bases, with 11 bases between them. CDR1 is SGHDT, CDR2 YYEEEE, per germline. The CDR3 runs to 14 residues. In the case of this clone: Its matching antigen is unknown.

Assay used: immunoSEQ multiplex PCR; TCRdb lists only in-frame clones, some missing. Of under 350,000 clones in the sample, 80% to 90% were seen once. The donors formed part of the approximately 130-subject validation cohort, distinct from the roughly 640-subject first cohort. The chain combines TRBV5-6 with TRBJ2-7; tentative D call: TRBD2 (5 bases). This clonotype was sampled from a woman between 18 and 30 years old in good health and CMV-seronegative. Sequencing input: PBMCs. This CDR3 is CASSASGSSYEQYF. The CDR3, as DNA: TGTGCCAGCAGCGCAAGCGGTTCCTCCTACGAGCAGTACTTC.